This T cell receptor (beta chain) was retrieved from a study of blood T cell repertoires in COVID-19. Assay used: immunoSEQ multiplex PCR; TCRdb lists only in-frame clones, some missing. The data show just over 150,000 clones, with over 85% seen just once and roughly 4.4% held by the top ten. The V gene lost 7 bases and the J gene lost 7 bases, with 15 bases spanning the gap. Per germline, CDR1 SGHNT and CDR2 YYREEE (reference sequence). The CDR3 contains 14 residues. The receptor was derived from a woman between 45 and 60 years old with acute or convalescent COVID-19. V usage is TRBV5-4 and J usage is TRBJ1-6; TRBD1 might be the D (6 bases). The sequencing sample was made of peripheral blood. The CDR3 spells CASSEGGLNSPLHF. In DNA, the CDR3 is TGTGCCAGCTCTGAGGGGGGGCTCAATTCACCCCTCCACTTT.